This TCR beta chain was obtained from a study of shared clonotypes between healthy human individuals. The CDR3 totals 16 residues. V lost 4 bases, J lost 5 bases, and 6 bases stayed unmatched. CDR1 SGHRS and CDR2 YFSETQ come from the germline V gene. Produced via immunoSEQ multiplex PCR; TCRdb's table is partial and in-frame only. The sample lists a few million clones; over 90% were seen once. This chain joins TRBV5-1 and TRBJ2-5; 15 nucleotides agree with TRBD2. The sample comprised naive CD4+ T cells from PBMCs. As to subset: CD45RA+ positively selected. This TCR was sampled from a man between 18 and 29 years old in good health. Some clones in this sample may be carry-over from other donors' samples. CDR3 sequence reads: CASSPRTSGREETQYF. CDR3 in DNA: TGCGCCAGCAGCCCTAGGACTAGCGGGAGGGAGGAGACCCAGTACTTC. The full variable domain, in which reference TRBV5-1 and TRBJ2-5 provide the parts outside the CDR3, is KAGVTQTPRYLIKTRGQQVTLSCSPISGHRSVSWYQQTPGQGLQFLFEYFSETQRNKGNFPGRFSGRQFSNSRSEMNVSTLELGDSALYLCASSPRTSGREETQYFGPGTRLLVL.